This T cell receptor beta chain emerged from a study of blood T cell repertoires in COVID-19. Across the study: Italy, Spain and the United States were the sources of the convalescent and acute COVID-19 samples.

Deletions cut 3 bases from V and 4 bases from J, with 18 bases between. Per germline, CDR1 SNHLY and CDR2 FYNNEI. The CDR3 spans 16 residues. Sequencing used immunoSEQ multiplex PCR; TCRdb keeps in-frame clones, though not all of them. The sample records about 240,000 clones, roughly four fifths being singletons. Sequences were obtained from peripheral blood. The V gene is TRBV2, the J gene TRBJ1-2, with D maybe TRBD1 (6 bases). The receptor was derived from an elderly woman with acute or convalescent COVID-19. CDR3 residues: CASSDSATGSPYGYTF. In nucleotides, the CDR3 is TGTGCCAGCAGTGATAGTGCTACAGGGTCCCCCTATGGCTACACCTTC.